A single sample gave rise to the 11 T cell receptor beta chains below, sequenced in a study of read filtering for tumor transcriptome and immune sequencing. Molecular barcoded adaptors covering alpha/delta and beta/gamma chains were used on 400 ng RNA. TCRdb reprocessed the reads with MiXCR, giving one entry per CDR3 protein. Of under 150,000 distinct CDR3 sequences listed, over 10% are singletons. Sample: a population of CD138-negative cells sorted from bone marrow. The source is a donor aged 40 or older with multiple myeloma.

The J gene is TRBJ1-6, the V gene TRBV19, with a possible D match to TRBD1 (5 bases). This CDR3 is 14 amino acids long. V was clipped by 8 bases and J by 4 bases, with 12 bases between them. Germline V gene data show CDR1 as LNHDA and CDR2 as SQIVND (reference sequence). The CDR3 is CASGSGTYNSPLHF. CDR3 nucleotides: TGTGCCAGTGGGTCCGGGACGTATAATTCACCCCTCCACTTT.

This clonotype was observed many times. This chain links TRBV11-2 with TRBJ1-4; D gene unclear. This CDR3 spans 12 amino acids. Trimming cost V 4 bases and J 4 bases, with 4 bases left between them. CDR1 SGHAT and CDR2 FQNNGV come from the germline V gene. CDR3 sequence: CASSSVNEKLFF. In DNA, the CDR3 is TGTGCCAGCAGCTCGGTTAATGAAAAACTGTTTTTT.

This clonotype has a handful of counts. The V call is TRBV30, the J call TRBJ2-5, with TRBD2 as a possible D gene (5 bases). Looked up from germline, CDR1 is GTSNPN and CDR2 is SVGIG (reference sequence). The CDR3 length is 16 residues. V lost 0 bases to trimming and J lost 1 base, with 15 bases between them. The CDR3 protein is CAWSVLGGRTQETQYF. The CDR3 nucleotides are TGTGCCTGGAGTGTACTAGGTGGTAGGACCCAAGAGACCCAGTACTTC.

This clonotype was recorded many times. The chain uses TRBV29-1 and TRBJ2-1; weak D call: TRBD1 (8 bases). V lost 7 bases and J 9 bases, leaving 13 bases between the germline ends. From germline, CDR1 is SQVTM and CDR2 ANQGSEA. This CDR3 spans 11 amino acids. The CDR3 DNA is TGCAGCGGACAGGGGAGGGGTGAGCAGTTCTTC. Its protein is CSGQGRGEQFF.

The chain couples TRBV12-3 or TRBV12-4 to TRBJ2-2; D is unresolved. Trimming cost V 5 bases and J 5 bases, with 15 bases left between them. This CDR3 contains 15 residues. CDR3 amino acids: CASSPAPGRTGELFF. CDR3 coding DNA: TGTGCCAGCAGTCCCGCCCCTGGCCGGACCGGGGAGCTGTTTTTT.

This clonotype was recorded at least ten times. The chain recombines TRBV7-3 with TRBJ1-2; 7 bases are a match to TRBD1. V gave up 4 bases and J gave up 3 bases; unmatched junction bases: 5. Per the germline V gene, CDR1 is SGHTA and CDR2 is FQGTGA. The CDR3 length is 14 residues. The CDR3 loop is CASSSTGLDYGYTF. The CDR3 region has the DNA TGTGCCAGCAGCTCGACAGGGTTGGACTATGGCTACACCTTC.

As regards this clonotype: With a much larger clone just one base away, this may be a read error. The V call is TRBV3-1, the J call TRBJ2-7, with 7 bases identical to TRBD2. The germline CDR1 and CDR2 sequences are LGHDT and YNNKEL (reference sequence). CDR3 size: 13 residues. CDR3 in DNA: TGTGCCGGCAGCCTCTACTCTAGCGGCGAGGCGGACTTC. Translation: CAGSLYSSGEADF.

This clonotype was recorded at least ten times. The J gene is TRBJ2-1, the V gene TRBV11-2; 8 bases fit TRBD2. The CDR3 has 20 amino acids. Trimming took 5 bases from V and 11 from J; bases not matched to a gene: 29. The germline V gene has CDR1 SGHAT and CDR2 FQNNGV. As DNA, the CDR3 is TGTGCCAGCAGCCCCCGGGCAGATAGCGGGATATCTACCGTCTCGTACAAGCAGTTCTTC. Its protein product is CASSPRADSGISTVSYKQFF.

This clonotype came up many times. This chain connects TRBV11-2 to TRBJ2-1; D is unclear. Per the germline V gene, CDR1 is SGHAT and CDR2 is FQNNGV. Trimming stripped 0 bases from V and 7 bases from J, with 16 bases between. There are 16 residues in the CDR3. DNA for the CDR3: TGTGCCAGCAGCTTAGATCCGTGGCGCAGGTCAAATGAGCAGTTCTTC. Protein sequence: CASSLDPWRRSNEQFF.

This clonotype was seen ten or more times. The V call is TRBV12-3 or TRBV12-4, the J call TRBJ2-1; 7 nucleotides align to TRBD2. V gave up 3 bases and J gave up 8 bases; unmatched junction bases: 10. CDR3 length: 15 amino acids. CDR3 sequence reads: CASSFKGLGVYEQFF. In DNA form, the CDR3 reads TGTGCCAGCAGTTTTAAAGGACTAGGGGTCTATGAGCAGTTCTTC.

V usage is TRBV19 and J usage is TRBJ1-1, with D possibly TRBD1 on 6 matching bases. Germline CDR1 and CDR2: LNHDA and SQIVND (reference sequence). This CDR3 is built from 16 residues. Trimming removed 1 base from V and 3 bases from J, with 15 bases in between. The CDR3 nucleotides read TGTGCCAGTAGTATAGGGTCCACCGGGACACACACTGAAGCTTTCTTT. This sequence encodes CASSIGSTGTHTEAFF.